This TCR beta chain is drawn from a study of T cells in Graves' hyperthyroidism and ophthalmopathy (dated by TCRdb to the late 2010s). A note on the overall study: Peripheral blood samples were taken at the time of initial diagnosis, prior to any treatment. TCR V-J signatures able to tell the groups apart were searched for in a discovery cohort of 95 to 100 patients, of whom fewer than 45 had Graves' ophthalmopathy and 55 to 65 had stable Graves' hyperthyroidism. Prospective prediction of ophthalmopathy was tested in an independent validation cohort consisting of fewer than 20 hyperthyroidism patients and approximately 16 patients who later progressed to ophthalmopathy. For training and testing, the 100 or so patients in the discovery cohort were randomly divided in a 7:3 ratio. In about six Graves' hyperthyroidism patients, the study also compared T-cell repertoires from thyroid tissue with T-cell repertoires from blood. Following sampling, methimazole starting at 30 mg daily was given to hyperthyroidism patients, and high-dose intravenous methylprednisolone was given to ophthalmopathy patients. According to the paper, TCR Vbeta CDR3 sequencing was carried out on approximately 140 peripheral blood samples, which came from 40 to 45 ophthalmopathy, around 74 hyperthyroidism and approximately 17 progressor patients. Paper-wide results and their limitations: In cross-validation, a model built on a 13 V-J signature told ophthalmopathy apart from stable hyperthyroidism with under 90% sensitivity and roughly 81% specificity, and in testing the same model reached 80%/75%. Sample size was not statistically predetermined, and blinding of investigators to group allocation was not performed. In validation, the model predicted progression to ophthalmopathy with approximately 71% sensitivity and less than 75% specificity, a median of about 6.7 months before onset. Most expanded thyroid clonotypes (frequency above 0.001) were also detected in blood, suggesting blood repertoires may reflect thyroid immune responses.

Amplification of TCR beta CDR3 regions was carried out from RNA transcripts. The first round of RT-PCR for the TCR CDR3 was performed with the HTBI primer set and the Qiagen OneStep RT-PCR kit. A second multiplex PCR round built the libraries, followed by size selection and purification. The libraries were sequenced on an Illumina HiSeq2000 using paired-end 100 bp reads. The source study handled its data this way. SOAPnuke was used to process the raw data, throwing out any read that contained adapters or uncalled bases, had a mean Phred below 15, or lacked an exact constant-primer or identifier match. COPE v1.2.5 was used to merge high-quality paired reads, and clonotypes were defined as unique nucleotide sequences. Clonotypes were aligned to IMGT TRBV, TRBD and TRBJ reference segments using MiTCR v1.1. The analysis was restricted to V-J combinations with a frequency above 0.0001, which together covered around 99% of the repertoires. A TCS score was defined as the ratio of F50 (clonal expansion) to E x V (chaos), with BLOSUM62-based TCRdist applied between CDR3 peptides within each V-J. Welch's t-statistics and random forest reduced roughly 500 V-J features to roughly 13, which were used in a naive Bayes classifier (R e1071). TCRdb reprocessing: public reads trimmed at Q25 with fastp, clones called with MiXCR, in-frame beta chains kept. CDR3 protein duplicates are merged, each entry listing the most common genes and DNA. Here the V and J calls rest on TCRdb's processing, not on the authors' analysis. The sample includes 200,000 or so distinct CDR3 sequences, with roughly 17% observed a single time. About 50% of the sample comes from the top ten.

Graves' hyperthyroidism was defined as stable when no progression to ophthalmopathy occurred over 18 months of follow-up. Hyperthyroidism patients were aged 18 to 65 years and newly diagnosed, with disease duration of less than 2 months. Exclusion was applied to patients with uncontrolled infections, other autoimmune diseases, pregnancy or lactation. Diagnoses were established on the basis of clinical symptoms, serum thyroxine and TRAb, thyroid ultrasound, and orbital computed tomography. PBMCs were separated from about 10 ml of fresh peripheral blood using Ficoll-Paque density gradient centrifugation. Total RNA was extracted using Trizol reagent, and RNA quality was assessed on an Agilent 2100 Bioanalyzer. The CDR1 and CDR2 encoded by the germline V gene are MDHEN and SYDVKM. The V end gives up 1 base and the J end 5 bases, leaving 4 bases in the junction not matched to a gene. Reading from cysteine to phenylalanine, the CDR3 counts 15 amino acids. Left in the record is the CDR3 DNA by itself, 45 bases read in frame from the first base.

Regarding this clonotype: The specificity of this receptor is unknown. Base quality data are lacking; no much larger clone is found one base away.

The rearrangement combines TRBV28 with TRBJ2-1, with 8 bases matching TRBD2. The source is a woman in her fifties or sixties with Graves' hyperthyroidism. The sequenced material came from blood. The DNA reads TGTGCCAGCAGTTTATCTGGAGCGGGGGACAATGAGCAGTTCTTC. This encodes CASSLSGAGDNEQFF. Outside the CDR3, residues come from the reference TRBV28 and TRBJ2-1 proteins, so the full variable domain is: DVKVTQSSRYLVKRTGEKVFLECVQDMDHENMFWYRQDPGLGLRLIYFSYDVKMKEKGDIPEGYSVSREKKERFSLILESASTNQTSMYLCASSLSGAGDNEQFFGPGTRLTVL.